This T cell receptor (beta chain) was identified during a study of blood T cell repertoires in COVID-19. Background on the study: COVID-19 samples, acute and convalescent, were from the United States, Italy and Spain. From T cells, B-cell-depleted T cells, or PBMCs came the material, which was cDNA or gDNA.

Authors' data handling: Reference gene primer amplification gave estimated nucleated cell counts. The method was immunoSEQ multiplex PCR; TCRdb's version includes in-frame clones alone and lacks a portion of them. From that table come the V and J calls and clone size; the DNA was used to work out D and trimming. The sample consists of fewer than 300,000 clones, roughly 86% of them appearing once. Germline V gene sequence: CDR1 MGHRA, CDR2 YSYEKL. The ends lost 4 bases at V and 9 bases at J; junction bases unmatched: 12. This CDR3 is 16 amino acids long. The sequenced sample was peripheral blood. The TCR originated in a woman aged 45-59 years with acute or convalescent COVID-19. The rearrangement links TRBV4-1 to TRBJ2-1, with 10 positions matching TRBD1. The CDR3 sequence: CASSPRPGTGEIEQFF. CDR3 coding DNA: TGCGCCAGCAGCCCGCGTCCCGGGACAGGGGAAATTGAGCAGTTCTTC.